This T cell receptor (beta chain) was sequenced for a study of identical twins. Study-level findings and limits: Zero-insertion results could be subject to partial confounding by invariant MAIT and iNKT cells.

Trimming took off 5 bases at V and 0 bases at J, with 20 bases between the two ends. CDR3 length equals 19 residues. Germline V gene lookup returns CDR1 SGHAT and CDR2 FQDESV (reference sequence). TCRdb fed the 5' RACE reads into MiXCR, producing one record per CDR3 protein. The table includes 200,000 or so distinct CDR3 sequences, more than 15% detected once. To note about this clonotype: What it binds is not known.

A further study also used this sample, focusing on T cells expressing NK-cell markers.

This chain uses TRBV11-1 with TRBJ1-6; weak D call: TRBD1 (6 bases). The sequence was obtained from a woman younger than 30 in good health. Sequenced input: CD8+ T cells sorted from blood. DNA of the CDR3: TGTGCCAGCAGCCCACGGACGGGGGCGAAAAGCTCCTATAATTCACCCCTCCACTTT. It is translated as CASSPRTGAKSSYNSPLHF.